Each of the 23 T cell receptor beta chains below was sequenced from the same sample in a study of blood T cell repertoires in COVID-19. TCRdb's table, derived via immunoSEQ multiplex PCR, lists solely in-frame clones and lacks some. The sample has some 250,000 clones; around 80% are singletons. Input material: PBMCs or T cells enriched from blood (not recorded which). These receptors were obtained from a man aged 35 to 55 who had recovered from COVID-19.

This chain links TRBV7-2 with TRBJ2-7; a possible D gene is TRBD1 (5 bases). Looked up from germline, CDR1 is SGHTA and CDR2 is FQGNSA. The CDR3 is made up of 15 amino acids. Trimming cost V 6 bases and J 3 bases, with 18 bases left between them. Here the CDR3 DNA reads TGTGCCAGCAGTCGCTCGGCGGACACAGGCTACGAGCAGTACTTC. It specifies CASSRSADTGYEQYF.

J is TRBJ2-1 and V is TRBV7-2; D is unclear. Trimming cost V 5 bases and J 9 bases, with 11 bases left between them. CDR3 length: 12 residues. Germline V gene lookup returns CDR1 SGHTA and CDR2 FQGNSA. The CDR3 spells CASSPASVEQFF. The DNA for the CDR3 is TGTGCCAGCAGCCCAGCGAGCGTTGAGCAGTTCTTC.

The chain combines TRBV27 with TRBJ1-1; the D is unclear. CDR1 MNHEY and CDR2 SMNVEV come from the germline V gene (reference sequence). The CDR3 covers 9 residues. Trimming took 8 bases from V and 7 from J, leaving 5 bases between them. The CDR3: CASLYEAFF. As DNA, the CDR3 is TGTGCCAGCCTTTATGAAGCTTTCTTT.

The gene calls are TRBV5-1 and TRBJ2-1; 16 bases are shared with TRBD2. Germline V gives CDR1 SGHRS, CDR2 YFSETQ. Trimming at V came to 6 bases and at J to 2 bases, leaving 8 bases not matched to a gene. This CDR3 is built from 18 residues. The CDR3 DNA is TGCGCCAGCACCCGGGGACTAGCGGGAGGGTTCACCTACAATGAGCAGTTCTTC. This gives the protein CASTRGLAGGFTYNEQFF.

Here the CDR3 DNA reads TGTGCCAGCAGCGTCGGAGGGCAGAATGAGCAGTTCTTC. Translation gives CASSVGGQNEQFF. The V and J genes are TRBV9 and TRBJ2-1; D might be TRBD2 (6 bases). Germline CDR1 SGDLS, CDR2 YYNGEE. V lost 2 bases to trimming and J lost 7 bases, with 10 bases between them. This CDR3 region has 13 residues.

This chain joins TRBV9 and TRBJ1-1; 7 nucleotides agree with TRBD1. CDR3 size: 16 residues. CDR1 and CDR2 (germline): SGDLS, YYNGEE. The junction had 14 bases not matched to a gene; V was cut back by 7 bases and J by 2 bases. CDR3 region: CASEPPGRGFNTEAFF. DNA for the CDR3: TGTGCCAGCGAGCCCCCGGGCAGGGGGTTTAACACTGAAGCTTTCTTT.

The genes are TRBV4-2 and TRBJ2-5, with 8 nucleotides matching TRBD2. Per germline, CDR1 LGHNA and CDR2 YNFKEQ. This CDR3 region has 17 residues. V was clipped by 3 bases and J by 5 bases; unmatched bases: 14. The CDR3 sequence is CASSHLGRSGSRETQYF. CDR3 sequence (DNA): TGTGCCAGCAGCCACCTGGGAAGGAGCGGGAGTAGGGAGACCCAGTACTTC.

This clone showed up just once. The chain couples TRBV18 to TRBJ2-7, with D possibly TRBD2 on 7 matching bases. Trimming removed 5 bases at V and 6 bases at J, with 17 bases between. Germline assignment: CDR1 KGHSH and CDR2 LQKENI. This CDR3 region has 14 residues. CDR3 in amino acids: CASSIAGARSEQYF. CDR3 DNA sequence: TGTGCCAGCTCAATTGCGGGGGCGCGATCCGAGCAGTACTTC.

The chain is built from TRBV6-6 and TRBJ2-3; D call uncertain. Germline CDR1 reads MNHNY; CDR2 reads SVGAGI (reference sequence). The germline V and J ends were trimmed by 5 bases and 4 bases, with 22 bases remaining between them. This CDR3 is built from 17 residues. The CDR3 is CASSLRPPLPTPDTQYF. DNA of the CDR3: TGTGCCAGCAGTCTAAGGCCCCCGCTACCGACTCCAGATACGCAGTATTTT.

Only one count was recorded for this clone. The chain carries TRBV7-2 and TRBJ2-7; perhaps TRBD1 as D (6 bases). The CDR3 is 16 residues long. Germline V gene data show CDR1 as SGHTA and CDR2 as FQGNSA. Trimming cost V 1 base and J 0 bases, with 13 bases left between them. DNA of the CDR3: TGTGCCAGCAGCTTAGGGGTGGGGGCGAGCTCCTACGAGCAGTACTTC. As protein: CASSLGVGASSYEQYF.

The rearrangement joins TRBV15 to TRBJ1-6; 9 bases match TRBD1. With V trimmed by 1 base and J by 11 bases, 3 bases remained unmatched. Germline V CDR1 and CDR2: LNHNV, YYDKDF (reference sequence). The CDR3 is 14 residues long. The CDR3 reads CATSRVGQGPPLHF. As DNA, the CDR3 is TGTGCCACCAGCAGAGTGGGACAGGGTCCACCCCTCCACTTT.

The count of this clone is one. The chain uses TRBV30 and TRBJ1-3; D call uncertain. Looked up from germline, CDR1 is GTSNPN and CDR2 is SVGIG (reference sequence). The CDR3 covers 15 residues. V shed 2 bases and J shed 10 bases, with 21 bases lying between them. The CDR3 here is CAWSHRGLRVRTIYF. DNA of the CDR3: TGTGCCTGGAGTCACCGGGGATTAAGGGTCAGAACCATATATTTT. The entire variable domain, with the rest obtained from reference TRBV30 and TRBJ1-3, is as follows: SQTIHQWPATLVQPVGSPLSLECTVEGTSNPNLYWYRQAAGRGLQLLFYSVGIGQISSEVPQNLSASRPQDRQFILSSKKLLLSDSGFYLCAWSHRGLRVRTIYFGEGSWLTVV.

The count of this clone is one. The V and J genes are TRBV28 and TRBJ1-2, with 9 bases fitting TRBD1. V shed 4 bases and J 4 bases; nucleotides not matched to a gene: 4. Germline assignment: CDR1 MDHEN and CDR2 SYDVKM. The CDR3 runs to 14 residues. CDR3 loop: CASSSRDRAYGYTF. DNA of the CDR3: TGTGCCAGCAGTTCCCGGGACAGGGCCTATGGCTACACCTTC.

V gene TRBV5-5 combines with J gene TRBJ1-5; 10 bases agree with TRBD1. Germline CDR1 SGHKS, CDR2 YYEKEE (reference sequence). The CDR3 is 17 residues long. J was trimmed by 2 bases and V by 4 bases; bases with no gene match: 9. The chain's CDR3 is CASSHTGQGLGNQPQHF. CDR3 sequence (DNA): TGTGCCAGCAGCCATACGGGACAGGGGTTGGGCAATCAGCCCCAGCATTTT.

CDR3 DNA sequence: TGCAGTGCTAGAGATCAGGATACGCAGTATTTT. Protein: CSARDQDTQYF. This chain connects TRBV20-1 to TRBJ2-3; D ambiguous. Germline values: CDR1 DFQATT, CDR2 SNEGSKA (reference sequence). The CDR3 length is 11 residues. Trimming cost V 0 bases and J 6 bases, with 4 bases left between them.

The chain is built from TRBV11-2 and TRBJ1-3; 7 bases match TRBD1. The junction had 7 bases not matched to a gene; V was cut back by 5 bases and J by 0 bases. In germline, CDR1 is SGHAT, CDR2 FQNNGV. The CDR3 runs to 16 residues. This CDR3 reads CASSQWTGISGNTIYF. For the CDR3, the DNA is TGTGCCAGCAGCCAATGGACAGGCATCTCTGGAAACACCATATATTTT.

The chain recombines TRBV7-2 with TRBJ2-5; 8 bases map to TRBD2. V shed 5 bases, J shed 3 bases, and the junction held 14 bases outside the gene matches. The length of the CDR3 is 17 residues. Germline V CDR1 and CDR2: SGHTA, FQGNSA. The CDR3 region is CASSRPLTRGLEETQYF. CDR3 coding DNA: TGTGCCAGCAGCAGACCTCTTACGCGGGGACTAGAAGAGACCCAGTACTTC.

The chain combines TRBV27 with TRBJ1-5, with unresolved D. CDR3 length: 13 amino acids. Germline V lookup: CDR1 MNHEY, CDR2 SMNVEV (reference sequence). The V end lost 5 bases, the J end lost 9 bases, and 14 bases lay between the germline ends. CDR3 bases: TGTGCCAGCAGTCCAACCCAGAGCGGGCCCCAGCATTTT. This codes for CASSPTQSGPQHF.

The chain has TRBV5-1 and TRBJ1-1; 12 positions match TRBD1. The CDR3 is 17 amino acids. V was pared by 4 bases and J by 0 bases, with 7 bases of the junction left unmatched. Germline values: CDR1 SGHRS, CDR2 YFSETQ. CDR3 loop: CASSRQGTGGMNTEAFF. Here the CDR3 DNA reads TGCGCCAGCAGCAGACAGGGGACAGGGGGCATGAACACTGAAGCTTTCTTT.

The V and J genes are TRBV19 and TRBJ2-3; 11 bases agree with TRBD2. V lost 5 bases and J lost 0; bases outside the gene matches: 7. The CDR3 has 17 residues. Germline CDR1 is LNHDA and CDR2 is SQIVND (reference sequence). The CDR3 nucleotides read TGTGCCAGTAGTCCACGACTAGCGGGGACTAGCACAGATACGCAGTATTTT. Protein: CASSPRLAGTSTDTQYF.

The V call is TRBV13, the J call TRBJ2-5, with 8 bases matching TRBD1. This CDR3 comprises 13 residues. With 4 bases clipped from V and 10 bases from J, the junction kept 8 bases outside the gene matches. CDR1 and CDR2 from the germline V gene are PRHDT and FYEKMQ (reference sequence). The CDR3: CASSSGDRSNQYF. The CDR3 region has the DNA TGTGCCAGCAGCTCGGGGGACAGGTCGAACCAGTACTTC.

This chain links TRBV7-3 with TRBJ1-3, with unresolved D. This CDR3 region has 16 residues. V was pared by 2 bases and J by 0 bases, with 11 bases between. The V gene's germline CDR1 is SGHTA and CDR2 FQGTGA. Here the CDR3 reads CASSLGPGSSGNTIYF. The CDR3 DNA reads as TGTGCCAGCAGCTTAGGTCCGGGGAGCTCTGGAAACACCATATATTTT.

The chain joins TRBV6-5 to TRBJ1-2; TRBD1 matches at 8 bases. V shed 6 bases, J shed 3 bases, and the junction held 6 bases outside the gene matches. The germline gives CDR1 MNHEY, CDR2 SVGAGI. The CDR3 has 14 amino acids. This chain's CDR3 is CASRNRTGHYGYTF. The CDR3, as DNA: TGTGCCAGCAGAAACCGGACAGGGCACTATGGCTACACCTTC.